A selection of T cell receptor beta chains follows, all from one sample in a study of blood T cell repertoires in COVID-19. The assay was immunoSEQ multiplex PCR, and TCRdb's table has in-frame clones only and misses some. The table includes about 31,000 clones, around 91% detected once. The specimen was peripheral blood. The receptors derive from a man aged 80 or over with acute or convalescent COVID-19. Both conserved end residues are part of each CDR3. A D gene is named only where the DNA matches it firmly. Size is stated for part of the rows, as once, few or many counts, or as a class when the clone is expanded.

clone_size: -
v_call: TRBV10-3
d_call: TRBD2
j_call: TRBJ2-1
cdr3_aa: CATRGPLAGGRDEQFF
cdr3_nt: TGTGCCACCCGGGGTCCGCTAGCGGGGGGGCGTGATGAGCAGTTCTTC

clone_size: -
v_call: TRBV7-9
d_call: -
j_call: TRBJ2-1
cdr3_aa: CASSGARGSSYNEQFF
cdr3_nt: TGTGCCAGCAGCGGCGCCAGGGGTAGCTCCTACAATGAGCAGTTCTTC

clone_size: once
v_call: TRBV6-5
d_call: TRBD1
j_call: TRBJ2-1
cdr3_aa: CASTPQGAVDNEQFF
cdr3_nt: TGTGCCAGCACCCCACAGGGGGCCGTTGACAATGAGCAGTTCTTC

clone_size: -
v_call: TRBV6-5
d_call: -
j_call: TRBJ1-1
cdr3_aa: CASSRWTEAFF
cdr3_nt: TGTGCCAGCAGTCGGTGGACTGAAGCTTTCTTT

clone_size: -
v_call: TRBV4-2
d_call: TRBD1
j_call: TRBJ2-4
cdr3_aa: CASSQGQGVIKNIQYF
cdr3_nt: TGTGCCAGCAGCCAAGGACAGGGGGTGATCAAAAACATTCAGTACTTC

clone_size: -
v_call: TRBV4-1
d_call: TRBD1
j_call: TRBJ2-6
cdr3_aa: CASSPPGQGAYQLGSGANVLTF
cdr3_nt: TGCGCCAGCAGCCCGCCGGGACAGGGGGCCTACCAGCTAGGCTCTGGGGCCAACGTCCTGACTTTC

clone_size: -
v_call: TRBV29-1
d_call: TRBD1
j_call: TRBJ1-1
cdr3_aa: CSVKGQLTGVAFF
cdr3_nt: TGCAGCGTGAAGGGACAGCTTACCGGGGTAGCTTTCTTT

clone_size: -
v_call: TRBV5-1
d_call: -
j_call: TRBJ1-2
cdr3_aa: CAPSPGGGSYGYTF
cdr3_nt: TGCGCCCCCAGCCCGGGGGGGGGTAGCTATGGCTACACCTTC

clone_size: -
v_call: TRBV12-5
d_call: -
j_call: TRBJ2-5
cdr3_aa: CASARGGVQETQYF
cdr3_nt: TGTGCTAGTGCCCGGGGCGGGGTCCAAGAGACCCAGTACTTC

clone_size: -
v_call: TRBV6-9
d_call: TRBD2
j_call: TRBJ2-1
cdr3_aa: CASSYGGGGDEQFF
cdr3_nt: TGTGCCAGCAGTTATGGCGGGGGGGGAGATGAGCAGTTCTTC

clone_size: -
v_call: TRBV5-1
d_call: -
j_call: TRBJ2-3
cdr3_aa: CASSFQGDTQYF
cdr3_nt: TGCGCCAGCAGCTTCCAGGGGGATACGCAGTATTTT

clone_size: -
v_call: TRBV3-1/TRBV3-2
d_call: -
j_call: TRBJ1-2
cdr3_aa: CASSQLGVANYGYTF
cdr3_nt: TGTGCCAGCAGCCAGCTCGGGGTAGCTAACTATGGCTACACCTTC

clone_size: -
v_call: TRBV10-1
d_call: -
j_call: TRBJ2-1
cdr3_aa: CASSKRGTYNEQFF
cdr3_nt: TGCGCCAGCTCTAAACGCGGGACCTACAATGAGCAGTTCTTC

clone_size: -
v_call: TRBV7-3
d_call: TRBD2
j_call: TRBJ2-3
cdr3_aa: CASSPRVAGATDTQYF
cdr3_nt: TGTGCCAGCAGCCCCAGGGTAGCGGGGGCCACAGATACGCAGTATTTT

clone_size: -
v_call: TRBV23-1
d_call: TRBD1
j_call: TRBJ1-2
cdr3_aa: CASSQRDRDYGYTF
cdr3_nt: TGCGCCAGCAGTCAACGCGACAGGGACTATGGCTACACCTTC

clone_size: once
v_call: TRBV3-1/TRBV3-2
d_call: TRBD1
j_call: TRBJ2-4
cdr3_aa: CASSQDVAQGNIQYF
cdr3_nt: TGTGCCAGCAGCCAAGATGTCGCACAGGGGAACATTCAGTACTTC

clone_size: -
v_call: TRBV19
d_call: TRBD1
j_call: TRBJ1-1
cdr3_aa: CASARDRLTTEAFF
cdr3_nt: TGTGCCAGTGCCCGGGACAGGCTAACCACTGAAGCTTTCTTT

clone_size: -
v_call: TRBV6-1
d_call: -
j_call: TRBJ1-2
cdr3_aa: CASSDPGSGKDGYTF
cdr3_nt: TGTGCCAGCAGTGACCCTGGGTCCGGGAAGGATGGCTACACCTTC

clone_size: -
v_call: TRBV20-1
d_call: TRBD2
j_call: TRBJ2-5
cdr3_aa: CSASSGGIQETQYF
cdr3_nt: TGCAGTGCTAGTAGCGGGGGGATACAAGAGACCCAGTACTTC

clone_size: -
v_call: TRBV6-6
d_call: -
j_call: TRBJ1-2
cdr3_aa: CASSPGQNYGYTF
cdr3_nt: TGTGCCAGCAGTCCAGGACAGAACTATGGCTACACCTTC

clone_size: -
v_call: TRBV30
d_call: TRBD1
j_call: TRBJ1-3
cdr3_aa: CAWRVGTVSSGNTIYF
cdr3_nt: TGTGCCTGGAGGGTCGGGACAGTGTCCTCTGGAAACACCATATATTTT

clone_size: once
v_call: TRBV18
d_call: -
j_call: TRBJ1-5
cdr3_aa: CASSPTGGNQPQHF
cdr3_nt: TGTGCCAGCTCACCGACAGGAGGCAATCAGCCCCAGCATTTT

clone_size: -
v_call: TRBV24-1
d_call: -
j_call: TRBJ2-5
cdr3_aa: CATSDPTGTIETQYF
cdr3_nt: TGTGCCACCAGTGACCCTACCGGGACAATAGAGACCCAGTACTTC

clone_size: -
v_call: TRBV7-9
d_call: -
j_call: TRBJ2-3
cdr3_aa: CASSREVNTQYF
cdr3_nt: TGTGCCAGCAGCCGCGAGGTTAATACGCAGTATTTT

clone_size: -
v_call: TRBV11-3
d_call: TRBD1
j_call: TRBJ2-1
cdr3_aa: CASSSGQGPNNEQFF
cdr3_nt: TGTGCCAGCAGCTCGGGACAGGGGCCTAACAATGAGCAGTTCTTC